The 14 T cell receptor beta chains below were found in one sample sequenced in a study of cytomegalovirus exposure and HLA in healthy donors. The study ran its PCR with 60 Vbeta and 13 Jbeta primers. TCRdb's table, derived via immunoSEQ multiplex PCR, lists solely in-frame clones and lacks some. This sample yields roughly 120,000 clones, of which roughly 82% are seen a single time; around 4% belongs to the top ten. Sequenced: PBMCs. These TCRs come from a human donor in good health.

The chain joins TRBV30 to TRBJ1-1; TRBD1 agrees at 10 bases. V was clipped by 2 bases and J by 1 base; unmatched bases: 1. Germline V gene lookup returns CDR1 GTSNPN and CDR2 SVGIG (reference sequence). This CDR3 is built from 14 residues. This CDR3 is CAWSRQGANTEAFF. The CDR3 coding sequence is TGTGCCTGGAGTAGACAGGGGGCGAACACTGAAGCTTTCTTT.

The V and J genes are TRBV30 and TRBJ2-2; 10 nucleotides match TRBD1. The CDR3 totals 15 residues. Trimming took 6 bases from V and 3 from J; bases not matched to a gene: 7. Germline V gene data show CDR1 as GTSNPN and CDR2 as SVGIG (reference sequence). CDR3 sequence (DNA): TGTGCCTGTCTCCCGGGACAGGGGTACACCGGGGAGCTGTTTTTT. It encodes CACLPGQGYTGELFF.

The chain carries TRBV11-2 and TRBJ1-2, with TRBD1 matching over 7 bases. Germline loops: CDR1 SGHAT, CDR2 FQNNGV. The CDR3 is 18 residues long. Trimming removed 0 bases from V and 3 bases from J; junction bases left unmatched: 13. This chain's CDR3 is CASSLDGLRRGSDYGYTF. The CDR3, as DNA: TGTGCCAGCAGCTTAGACGGCTTGCGCAGGGGGTCGGACTATGGCTACACCTTC.

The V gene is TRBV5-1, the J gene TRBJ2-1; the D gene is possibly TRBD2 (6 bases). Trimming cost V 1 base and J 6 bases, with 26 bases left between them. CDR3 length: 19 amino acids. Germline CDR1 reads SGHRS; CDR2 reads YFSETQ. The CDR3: CASSLYYTERVGLFNEQFF. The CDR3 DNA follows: TGCGCCAGCAGCTTGTACTACACGGAGCGGGTGGGGCTCTTCAATGAGCAGTTCTTC.

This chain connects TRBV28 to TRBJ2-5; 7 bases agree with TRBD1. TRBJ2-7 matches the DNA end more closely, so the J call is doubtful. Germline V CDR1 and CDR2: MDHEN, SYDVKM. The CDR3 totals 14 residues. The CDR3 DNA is TGTGCCAGCTTGACACAAGACAGGGCCTACGAGCAGTACTTC. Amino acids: CASLTQDRAYEQYF.

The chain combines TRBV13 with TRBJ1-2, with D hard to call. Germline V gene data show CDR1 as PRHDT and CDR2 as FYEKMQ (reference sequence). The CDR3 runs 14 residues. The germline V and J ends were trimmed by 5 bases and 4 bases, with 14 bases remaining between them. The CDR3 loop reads CASSPTGRGYGYTF. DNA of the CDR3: TGTGCCAGCAGCCCAACCGGGAGAGGCTATGGCTACACCTTC.

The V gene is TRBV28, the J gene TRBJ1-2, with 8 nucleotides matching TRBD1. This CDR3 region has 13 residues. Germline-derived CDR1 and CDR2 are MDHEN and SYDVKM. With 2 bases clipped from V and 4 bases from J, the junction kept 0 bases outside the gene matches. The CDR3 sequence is CASSLDRGYGYTF. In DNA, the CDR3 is TGTGCCAGCAGTTTAGACAGGGGCTATGGCTACACCTTC.

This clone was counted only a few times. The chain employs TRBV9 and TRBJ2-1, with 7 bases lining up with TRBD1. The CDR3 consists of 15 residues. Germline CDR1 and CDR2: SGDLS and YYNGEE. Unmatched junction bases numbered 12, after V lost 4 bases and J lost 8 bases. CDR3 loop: CASSPEDRNVDEQFF. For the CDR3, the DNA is TGTGCCAGCAGCCCTGAGGACAGGAACGTGGATGAGCAGTTCTTC.

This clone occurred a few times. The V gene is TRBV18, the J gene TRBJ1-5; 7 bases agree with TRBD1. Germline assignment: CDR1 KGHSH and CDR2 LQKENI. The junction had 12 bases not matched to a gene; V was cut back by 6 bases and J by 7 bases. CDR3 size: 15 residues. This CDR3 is CASSPSTGKKQPQHF. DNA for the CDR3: TGTGCCAGCTCCCCCTCGACAGGGAAAAAGCAGCCCCAGCATTTT.

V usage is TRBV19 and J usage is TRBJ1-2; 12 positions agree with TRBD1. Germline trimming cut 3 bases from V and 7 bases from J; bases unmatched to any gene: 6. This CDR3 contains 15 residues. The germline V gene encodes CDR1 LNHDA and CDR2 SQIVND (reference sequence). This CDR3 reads CASSISPGQGAGYTF. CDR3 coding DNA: TGTGCCAGTAGTATCTCGCCGGGACAGGGGGCTGGCTACACCTTC.

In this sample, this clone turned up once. The CDR3 DNA is TGTGCCAGCAGTTTAACAGGGATGAACACTGAAGCTTTCTTT. Translated, it gives CASSLTGMNTEAFF. The rearrangement links TRBV6-1 to TRBJ1-1; TRBD1 might be the D (6 bases). The ends were cut back, 5 bases at V and 0 bases at J, with 10 bases in the middle. Germline assignment: CDR1 MNHNS and CDR2 SASEGT. CDR3 size: 14 residues.

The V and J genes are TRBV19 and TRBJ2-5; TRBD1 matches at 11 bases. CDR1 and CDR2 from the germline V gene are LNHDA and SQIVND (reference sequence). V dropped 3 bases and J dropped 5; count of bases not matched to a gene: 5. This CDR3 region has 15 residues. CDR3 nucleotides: TGTGCCAGTAGTATGGGGACAGGGGGTCAGGAGACCCAGTACTTC. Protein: CASSMGTGGQETQYF.

CDR3 nucleotides: TGTGCCAGCTCACCACCTGACAGGACCTTAAATGATGAGCAGTTCTTC. The encoded protein is CASSPPDRTLNDEQFF. This chain joins TRBV18 and TRBJ2-1, with TRBD1 as a possible D gene (6 bases). The V end lost 0 bases, the J end lost 8 bases, and 17 bases lay between the germline ends. This CDR3 is 16 amino acids long. CDR1 KGHSH and CDR2 LQKENI come from the germline V gene.

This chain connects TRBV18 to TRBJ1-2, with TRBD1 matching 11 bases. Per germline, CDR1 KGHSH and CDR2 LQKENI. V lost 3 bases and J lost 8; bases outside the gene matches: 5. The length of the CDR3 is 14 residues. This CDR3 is CASSPGQGARGYTF. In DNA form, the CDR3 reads TGTGCCAGCTCACCCGGACAGGGGGCTAGGGGCTACACCTTC.